This T cell receptor (beta chain) is drawn from a study of cytomegalovirus exposure and HLA in healthy donors. Points from the study as a whole: Immune exposure information available was restricted to CMV serostatus. The study assumed roughly uniform donor sequencing depth for presence/absence analyses. A later analysis linked a missense DCLRE1C variant to TCR beta V- and J-gene trimming. In a later analysis, specific HLA alleles were associated with over 15,000 TCR beta sequences at a 0.05 false discovery rate.

The CDR3 extends over 13 amino acids. The V end was cut by 8 bases, the J end by 4 bases, with 14 bases between. CDR1 is MNHNS, CDR2 SASEGT, per germline. In the PCR, 60 Vbeta and 13 Jbeta primers were used. Sequencing used immunoSEQ multiplex PCR; TCRdb keeps in-frame clones, though not all of them. The data show over 150,000 clones, with roughly 85% seen just once and under 2.5% held by the top ten. On this clone: The target antigen is unknown.

The sample consisted of PBMCs. The chain employs TRBV6-1 and TRBJ1-1; the D gene is possibly TRBD1 (6 bases). This TCR was sampled from a man between 35 and 55 years old in good health and CMV-seronegative. This CDR3 is CASHRVLGTEAFF. The DNA of the CDR3 is TGTGCCAGCCACAGGGTCCTGGGCACTGAAGCTTTCTTT.